This T cell receptor beta chain was observed in a study of T cells in Graves' hyperthyroidism and ophthalmopathy. Looking at the study overall: Upon initial diagnosis and before any treatment, peripheral blood was collected.

Not enrolled were patients with uncontrolled infection, other autoimmune disease, pregnancy or lactation. The sample, blood from the first hyperthyroidism diagnosis, precedes any ophthalmopathy symptoms. This clonotype was observed at least ten times. No antigen is known for it. Amplified regions were TCR beta CDR3 sequences from RNA transcripts. HTBI primers were the set used in a first-round RT-PCR of the TCR CDR3. TCRdb passed the multiplex PCR reads through MiXCR, listing each CDR3 protein once. The data contain around 350,000 distinct CDR3 sequences, roughly 14% of them singletons. This CDR3 region has 19 residues. Trimming removed 1 base from V and 2 bases from J; junction bases left unmatched: 11. From germline, CDR1 is DFQATT and CDR2 SNEGSKA (reference sequence). Study observations and caveats: Before onset, by a median of around 6.1 months, the model predicted ophthalmopathy.

The chain links TRBV20-1 to TRBJ2-3; 14 positions match TRBD2. Material: blood. This clonotype was sampled from a woman between 18 and 29 years old with Graves' hyperthyroidism that later progressed to Graves' ophthalmopathy. The CDR3 sequence: CSARGSGTSGSSTTDTQYF. The CDR3 DNA reads TGCAGTGCTAGAGGTTCCGGGACTAGCGGGAGTAGTACCACAGATACGCAGTATTTT.